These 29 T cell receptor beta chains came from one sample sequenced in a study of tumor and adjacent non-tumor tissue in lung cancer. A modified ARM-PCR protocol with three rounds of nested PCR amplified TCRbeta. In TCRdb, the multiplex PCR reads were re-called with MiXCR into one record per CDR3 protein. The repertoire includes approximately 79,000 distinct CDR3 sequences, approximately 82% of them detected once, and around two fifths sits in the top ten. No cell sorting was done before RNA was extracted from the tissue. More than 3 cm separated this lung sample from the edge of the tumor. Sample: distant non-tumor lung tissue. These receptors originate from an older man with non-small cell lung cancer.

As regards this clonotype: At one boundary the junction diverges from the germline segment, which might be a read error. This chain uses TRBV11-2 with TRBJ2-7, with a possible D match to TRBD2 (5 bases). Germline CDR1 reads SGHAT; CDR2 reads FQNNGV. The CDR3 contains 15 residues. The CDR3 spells CASSLNQRAPYEQYF. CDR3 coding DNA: TGTGCCAGCAGCTTAAATCAGAGGGCCCCCTACGAGCAGTACTTT.

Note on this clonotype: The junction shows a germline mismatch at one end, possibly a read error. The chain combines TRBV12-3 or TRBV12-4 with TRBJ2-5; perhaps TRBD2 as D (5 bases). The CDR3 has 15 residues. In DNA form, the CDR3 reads TGTGCCAGCAGCGGGCCAGAGGGAGTGGTGGAGACCCAATACTTC. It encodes CASSGPEGVVETQYF.

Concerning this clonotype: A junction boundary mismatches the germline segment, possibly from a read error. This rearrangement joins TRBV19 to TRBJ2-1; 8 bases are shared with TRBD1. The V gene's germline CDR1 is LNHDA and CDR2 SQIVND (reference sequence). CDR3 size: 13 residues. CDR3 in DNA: TGTGCCAGCCTCCGTCAGGGGGCCGATGAGCAGTTTTTC. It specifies CASLRQGADEQFF.

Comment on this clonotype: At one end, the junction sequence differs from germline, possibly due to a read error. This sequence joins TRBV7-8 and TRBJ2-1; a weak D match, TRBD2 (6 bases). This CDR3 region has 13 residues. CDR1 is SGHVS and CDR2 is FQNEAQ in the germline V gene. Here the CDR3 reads CASTLVLRDEQFF. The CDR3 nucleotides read TGTGCCAGCACCTTAGTGCTGCGGGACGAGCAGTTCTTC.

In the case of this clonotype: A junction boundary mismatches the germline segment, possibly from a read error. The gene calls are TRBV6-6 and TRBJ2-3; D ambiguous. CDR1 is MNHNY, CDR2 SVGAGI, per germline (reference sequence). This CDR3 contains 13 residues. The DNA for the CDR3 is TGTGTCAGCAGTTACTCGTTTGCAGATACGCACTATTTT. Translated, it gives CVSSYSFADTHYF.

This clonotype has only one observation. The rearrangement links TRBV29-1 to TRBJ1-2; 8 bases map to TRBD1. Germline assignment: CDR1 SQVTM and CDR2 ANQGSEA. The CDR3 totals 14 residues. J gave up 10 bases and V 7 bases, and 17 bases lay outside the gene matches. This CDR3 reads CSADSTGALSDYTF. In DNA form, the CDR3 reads TGCAGCGCTGACTCGACAGGGGCATTAAGTGACTACACCTTC.

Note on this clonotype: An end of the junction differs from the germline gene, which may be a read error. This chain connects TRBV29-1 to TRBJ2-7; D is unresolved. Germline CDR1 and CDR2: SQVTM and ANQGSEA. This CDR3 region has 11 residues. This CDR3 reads CSFRVGYEHYF. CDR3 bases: TGCAGCTTTAGGGTAGGCTACGAGCATTACTTC.

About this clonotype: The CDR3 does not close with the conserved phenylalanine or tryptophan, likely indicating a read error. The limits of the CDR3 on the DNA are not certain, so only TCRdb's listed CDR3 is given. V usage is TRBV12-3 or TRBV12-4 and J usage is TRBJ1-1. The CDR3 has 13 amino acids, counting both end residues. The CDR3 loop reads CASSLQRRRSVFL.

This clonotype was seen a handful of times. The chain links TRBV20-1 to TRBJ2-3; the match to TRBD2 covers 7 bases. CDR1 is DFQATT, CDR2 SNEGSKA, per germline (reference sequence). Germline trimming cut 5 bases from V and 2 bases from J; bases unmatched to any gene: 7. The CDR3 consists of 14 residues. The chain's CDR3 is CSAHTSAYTDTQYF. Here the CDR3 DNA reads TGCAGTGCTCACACTAGCGCCTACACAGATACGCAGTATTTT.

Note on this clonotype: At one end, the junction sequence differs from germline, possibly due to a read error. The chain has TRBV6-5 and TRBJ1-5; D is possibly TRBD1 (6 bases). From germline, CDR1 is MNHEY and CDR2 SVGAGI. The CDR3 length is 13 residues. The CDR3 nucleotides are TGTGTCAGCAGAACAGGGCACAATCAGCCCCATCATTTT. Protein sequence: CVSRTGHNQPHHF.

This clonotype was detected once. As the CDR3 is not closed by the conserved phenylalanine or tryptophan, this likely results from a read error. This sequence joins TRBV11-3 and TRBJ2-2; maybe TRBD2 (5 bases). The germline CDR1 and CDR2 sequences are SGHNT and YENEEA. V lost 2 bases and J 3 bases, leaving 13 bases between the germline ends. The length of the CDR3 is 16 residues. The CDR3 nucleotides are TGTGCCAGCAGCTTACCGAAAACCGGGGACACCGGGGAGCTGTTTCTT. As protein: CASSLPKTGDTGELFL.

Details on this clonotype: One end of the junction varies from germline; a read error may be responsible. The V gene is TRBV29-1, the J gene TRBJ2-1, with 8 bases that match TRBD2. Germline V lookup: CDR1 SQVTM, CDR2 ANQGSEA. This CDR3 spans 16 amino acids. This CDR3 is CSVEDQTSGIYNELIF. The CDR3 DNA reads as TGCAGCGTTGAAGATCAAACTAGCGGCATATACAATGAGCTGATCTTC.

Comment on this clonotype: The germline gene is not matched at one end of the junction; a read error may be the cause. The CDR3 here is CATSLHGLRGYEQYF. In nucleotides, the CDR3 is TGTGCCACCAGTTTACATGGCCTACGGGGGTACGAGCAGTACTTC. The J gene is TRBJ2-7, the V gene TRBV12-3 or TRBV12-4; maybe TRBD2 (6 bases). The CDR3 is 15 residues long.

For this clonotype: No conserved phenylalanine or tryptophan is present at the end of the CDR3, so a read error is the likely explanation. The CDR3 bases are TGTGCCAGTAGGGCCGGGACAGGGGCCTCTGGTGAGCAGTTCTAC. Translated, it gives CASRAGTGASGEQFY. The rearrangement uses TRBV6-5 and TRBJ2-7; TRBD1 agrees at 10 bases. The J call may not be correct, given that the DNA end is closer to TRBJ2-1. The length of the CDR3 is 15 residues. CDR1 is MNHEY, CDR2 SVGAGI, per germline.

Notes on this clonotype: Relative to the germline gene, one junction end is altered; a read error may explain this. CDR3 sequence reads: CVSSLVTPETHYF. DNA for the CDR3: TGTGTCAGCAGCTTGGTCACTCCGGAGACCCATTACTTC. The rearrangement uses TRBV5-5 and TRBJ2-5; D gene unclear. Per the germline V gene, CDR1 is SGHKS and CDR2 is YYEKEE (reference sequence). This CDR3 is 13 amino acids long.

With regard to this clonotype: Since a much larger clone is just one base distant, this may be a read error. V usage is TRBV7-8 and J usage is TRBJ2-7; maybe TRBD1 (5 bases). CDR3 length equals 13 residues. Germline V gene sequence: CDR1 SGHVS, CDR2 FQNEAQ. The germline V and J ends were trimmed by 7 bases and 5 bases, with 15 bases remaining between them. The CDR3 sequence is CASIHPQGNEQYF. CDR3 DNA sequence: TGTGCCAGCATCCACCCTCAGGGAAACGAGCAGTACTTC.

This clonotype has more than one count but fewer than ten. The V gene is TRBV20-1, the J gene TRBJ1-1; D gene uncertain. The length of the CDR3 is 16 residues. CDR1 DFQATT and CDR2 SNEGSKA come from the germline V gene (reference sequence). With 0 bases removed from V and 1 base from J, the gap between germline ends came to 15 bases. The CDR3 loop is CSARDNGPWTNTEAFF. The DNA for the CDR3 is TGCAGTGCTAGAGACAATGGGCCCTGGACGAACACTGAAGCTTTCTTT.

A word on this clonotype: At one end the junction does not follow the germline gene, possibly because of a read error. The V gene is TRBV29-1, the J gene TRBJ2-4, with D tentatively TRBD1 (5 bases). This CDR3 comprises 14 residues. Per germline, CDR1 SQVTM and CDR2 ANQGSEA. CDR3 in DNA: TGCAGCGGGACGCGCGGACAAAGCAAATACATTCAGTACTTC. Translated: CSGTRGQSKYIQYF. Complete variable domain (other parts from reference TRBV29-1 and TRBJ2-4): SAVISQKPSRDICQRGTSLTIQCQVDSQVTMMFWYRQQPGQSLTLIATANQGSEATYESGFVIDKFPISRPNLTFSTLTVSNMSPEDSSIYLCSGTRGQSKYIQYFGAGTRLSVL.

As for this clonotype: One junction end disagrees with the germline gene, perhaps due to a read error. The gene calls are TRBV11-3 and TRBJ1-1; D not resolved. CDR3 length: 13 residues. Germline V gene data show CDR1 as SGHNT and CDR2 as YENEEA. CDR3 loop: CASRPPAKNEGFF. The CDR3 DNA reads TGTGCAAGCAGGCCCCCGGCGAAAAATGAAGGTTTCTTT.

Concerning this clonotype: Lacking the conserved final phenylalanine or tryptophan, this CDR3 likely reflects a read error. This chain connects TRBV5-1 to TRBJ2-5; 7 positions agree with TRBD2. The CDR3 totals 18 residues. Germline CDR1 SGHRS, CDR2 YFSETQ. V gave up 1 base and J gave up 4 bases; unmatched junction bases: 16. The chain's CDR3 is CASSLLSLGLSGGETQYI. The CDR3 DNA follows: TGCGCCAGCAGCTTGTTAAGTTTGGGACTATCTGGGGGAGAGACCCAGTACATC.

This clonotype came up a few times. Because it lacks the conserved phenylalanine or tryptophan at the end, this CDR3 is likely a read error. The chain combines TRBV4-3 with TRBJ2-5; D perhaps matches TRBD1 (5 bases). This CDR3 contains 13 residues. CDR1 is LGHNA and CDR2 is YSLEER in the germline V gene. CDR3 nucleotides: TGCGCCAGTAGCCAAGCCCTACAAGGGGCCCAGTACCTC. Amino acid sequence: CASSQALQGAQYL.

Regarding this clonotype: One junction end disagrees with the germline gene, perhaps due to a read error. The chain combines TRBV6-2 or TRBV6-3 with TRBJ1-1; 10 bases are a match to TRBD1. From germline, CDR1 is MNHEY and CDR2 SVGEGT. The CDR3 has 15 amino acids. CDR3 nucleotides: TGTGCCAGCAGTAAGAGACAGGGGGCGAACACTGACGCTTTCTTT. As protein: CASSKRQGANTDAFF.

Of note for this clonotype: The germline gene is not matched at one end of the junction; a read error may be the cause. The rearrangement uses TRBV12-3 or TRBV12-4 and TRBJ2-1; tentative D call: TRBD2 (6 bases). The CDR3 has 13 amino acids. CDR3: CASRAPRGNEQLF. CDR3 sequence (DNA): TGTGCCAGCAGGGCCCCCCGGGGGAATGAGCAGTTATTC.

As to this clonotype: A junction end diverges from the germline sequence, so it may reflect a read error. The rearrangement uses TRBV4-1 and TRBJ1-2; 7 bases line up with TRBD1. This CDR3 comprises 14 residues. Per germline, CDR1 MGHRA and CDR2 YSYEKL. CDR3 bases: TGCGCCAGCAACTCCGGGACAGATAACTATGGCTACATCTTC. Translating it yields CASNSGTDNYGYIF.

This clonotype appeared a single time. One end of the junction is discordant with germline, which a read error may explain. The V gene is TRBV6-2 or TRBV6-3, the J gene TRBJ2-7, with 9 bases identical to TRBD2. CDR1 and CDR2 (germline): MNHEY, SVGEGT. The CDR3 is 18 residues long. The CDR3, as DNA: TGTGCCAGCAGTTATTTCCCATCACAAGCGGGAGGAAACTACGAGCACTACTTC. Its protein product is CASSYFPSQAGGNYEHYF.

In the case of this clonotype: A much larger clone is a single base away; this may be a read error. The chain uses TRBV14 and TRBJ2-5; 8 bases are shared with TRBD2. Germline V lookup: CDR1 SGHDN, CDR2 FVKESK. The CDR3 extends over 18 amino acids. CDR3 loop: CASSRGSGSGTPQETKYF. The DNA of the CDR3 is TGTGCCAGCAGCCGAGGTTCGGGTAGCGGGACCCCCCAAGAGACCAAGTACTTC.

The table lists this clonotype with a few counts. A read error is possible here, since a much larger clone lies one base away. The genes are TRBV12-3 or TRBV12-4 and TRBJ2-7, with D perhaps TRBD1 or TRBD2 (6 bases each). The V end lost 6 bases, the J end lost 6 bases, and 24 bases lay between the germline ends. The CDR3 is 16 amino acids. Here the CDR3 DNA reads TGTGCCAGCAGGCTGGGTAGCGGAGACTTCAGGGGCGAGCAGTACTTC. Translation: CASRLGSGDFRGEQYF.

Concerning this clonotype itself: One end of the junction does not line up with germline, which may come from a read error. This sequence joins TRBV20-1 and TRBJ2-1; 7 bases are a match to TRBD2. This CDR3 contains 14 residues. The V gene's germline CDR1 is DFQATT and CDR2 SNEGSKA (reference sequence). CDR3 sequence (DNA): TGCAGTACTAGCGCCCCGGTTGGGTACAATGAGCAGTTCTTC. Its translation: CSTSAPVGYNEQFF.

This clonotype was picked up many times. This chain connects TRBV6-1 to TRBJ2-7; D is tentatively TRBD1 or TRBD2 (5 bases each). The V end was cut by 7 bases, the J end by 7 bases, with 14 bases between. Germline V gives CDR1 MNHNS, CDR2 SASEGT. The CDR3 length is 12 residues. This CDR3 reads CASKGSTGEQYF. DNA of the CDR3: TGTGCCAGCAAGGGGAGCACAGGTGAGCAGTACTTC.